Listed below are T cell receptor beta chains from one sample, sequenced in a study of cytomegalovirus exposure and HLA in healthy donors. Here immunoSEQ multiplex PCR was the method, and the copy in TCRdb shows in-frame clones only, minus some. The table lists fewer than 200,000 clones, 70% to 80% of them singletons, with 8.5% to 10% in the top ten. The sequenced sample was PBMCs. These TCRs come from a man younger than 30 in good health and CMV-seropositive. Both conserved end residues are part of each CDR3. The order of the fields is V gene, J gene, clone size, D gene, CDR3 DNA, CDR3 protein. D genes are given only for firm matches. Rows give clone size only sometimes, using once, few, many, or a class for an expanded clone.

V: TRBV27; J: TRBJ2-6; size: NA; D: NA; DNA: TGTGCCAGCAGTTTCCTGGACAGAGTCCGCTCTGGGGCCAACGTCCTGACTTTC; CDR3: CASSFLDRVRSGANVLTF
V: TRBV4-2; J: TRBJ2-5; size: NA; D: NA; DNA: TGTGCCAGCAGCCAAGACCTGGGGGCGGGCCAAGAGACCCAGTACTTC; CDR3: CASSQDLGAGQETQYF
V: TRBV5-1; J: TRBJ2-2; size: NA; D: NA; DNA: TGCGCCAGCAGCTTGGGTCAGGGCGGCACCGGGGGGCTGTTTTTT; CDR3: CASSLGQGGTGGLFF
V: TRBV7-9; J: TRBJ2-7; size: once; D: NA; DNA: TGTGCCAGCAGCTTAGCGGTAAAAACGGCAGGAGGTTACTACGAGCAGTACTTC; CDR3: CASSLAVKTAGGYYEQYF
V: TRBV13; J: TRBJ2-2; size: NA; D: TRBD2; DNA: TGTGCCAGCAGCCCCCCCGGCCCCGGACTAGCGGGCCTTAACGGGGAGCTGTTTTTT; CDR3: CASSPPGPGLAGLNGELFF
V: TRBV7-9; J: TRBJ1-2; size: NA; D: NA; DNA: TGTGCCAGCAGCTTACTACCTCCGAGGGATGGCTACACCTTC; CDR3: CASSLLPPRDGYTF
V: TRBV30; J: TRBJ2-2; size: NA; D: NA; DNA: TGTGCCCGCTCAGGGGGGACCGGGGAGCTGTTTTTT; CDR3: CARSGGTGELFF
V: TRBV2; J: TRBJ2-5; size: NA; D: NA; DNA: TGTGCCAGCAGAGACCAGTTCGGGGGGACCCAGTACTTC; CDR3: CASRDQFGGTQYF
V: TRBV4-2; J: TRBJ1-1; size: NA; D: NA; DNA: TGTGCCAGCAGCCAAGATCCGCAGGGGAGTCGGGCTGAAGCTTTCTTT; CDR3: CASSQDPQGSRAEAFF
V: TRBV12-5; J: TRBJ1-5; size: NA; D: TRBD1; DNA: TGTGCTAGTGGTCTGGGACAGGGGAACCTCCGAACTATCAATCAGCCCCAGCATTTT; CDR3: CASGLGQGNLRTINQPQHF
V: TRBV19; J: TRBJ1-4; size: NA; D: NA; DNA: TGTGCCAGTAGTATTTTTCCCGCAACTAATGAAAAACTGTTTTTT; CDR3: CASSIFPATNEKLFF
V: TRBV5-6; J: TRBJ1-1; size: NA; D: NA; DNA: TGTGCCAGCGAACTCATGAACACTGAAGCTTTCTTT; CDR3: CASELMNTEAFF
V: TRBV9; J: TRBJ2-1; size: few; D: NA; DNA: TGTGCCAGCACCAGAGGTTTTGAGCAGTTCTTC; CDR3: CASTRGFEQFF
V: TRBV30; J: TRBJ2-2; size: NA; D: NA; DNA: TGTGCCTGGGGGGCAGGGCCGAACACCGGGGAGCTGTTTTTT; CDR3: CAWGAGPNTGELFF
V: TRBV19; J: TRBJ2-1; size: NA; D: TRBD2; DNA: TGTGCCAGTAGTATAATTTTGAGGACTAGCGGCCACAATGAGCAGTTCTTC; CDR3: CASSIILRTSGHNEQFF
V: TRBV5-1; J: TRBJ1-2; size: once; D: TRBD1; DNA: TGCGCCAGCAGCTCTCGACAGGGGAGATACACCTTC; CDR3: CASSSRQGRYTF
V: TRBV2; J: TRBJ1-2; size: NA; D: TRBD1; DNA: TGTGCCAGCAGTTCCCCAACCGACAGGGACGGCTACACCTTC; CDR3: CASSSPTDRDGYTF
V: TRBV10-3; J: TRBJ1-3; size: NA; D: NA; DNA: TGTGCCATCAGCGGAGACAGTTTTGGAAACACCATATATTTT; CDR3: CAISGDSFGNTIYF
V: TRBV19; J: TRBJ2-7; size: many; D: NA; DNA: TGTGCCAGTAGGAGGAGGGGTGAAGGCTACGAGCAGTACTTC; CDR3: CASRRRGEGYEQYF
V: TRBV7-9; J: TRBJ1-2; size: NA; D: TRBD1; DNA: TGTGCCAGTACACTAGGGGACAGGCCTGGCTACACCTTC; CDR3: CASTLGDRPGYTF
V: TRBV6-5; J: TRBJ1-1; size: NA; D: NA; DNA: TGTGCCAGCAGTTACGGACAGATGAACACTGAAGCTTTCTTT; CDR3: CASSYGQMNTEAFF
V: TRBV18; J: TRBJ1-4; size: NA; D: NA; DNA: TGTGCCAGCTCACCGAGTGTTGCAACTAATGAAAAACTGTTTTTT; CDR3: CASSPSVATNEKLFF
V: TRBV5-5; J: TRBJ2-7; size: NA; D: TRBD1; DNA: TGTGCCAGCAGCGACGGACAGGGGGCAGACGAGCAGTACTTC; CDR3: CASSDGQGADEQYF
V: TRBV19; J: TRBJ2-7; size: NA; D: NA; DNA: TGTGCCAGTAGCCAGGATCTTAGCTCCTACGAGCAGTACTTC; CDR3: CASSQDLSSYEQYF
V: TRBV18; J: TRBJ1-1; size: NA; D: TRBD1; DNA: TGTGCCAGCTCAACGGACAGGGCTAACACTGAAGCTTTCTTT; CDR3: CASSTDRANTEAFF
V: TRBV7-2; J: TRBJ2-4; size: few; D: NA; DNA: TGTGCCAGCAGCCCAGGGGTCACCAAAAACAGTCAGTACTTC; CDR3: CASSPGVTKNSQYF
V: TRBV2; J: TRBJ2-2; size: NA; D: TRBD1; DNA: TGTGCCAGCCGACAGGGTGGTACCGGGGAGCTGTTTTTT; CDR3: CASRQGGTGELFF
V: TRBV9; J: TRBJ2-5; size: NA; D: NA; DNA: TGTGCCAGCAGCTCGCGAGAGACCCAGTACTTC; CDR3: CASSSRETQYF
V: TRBV6-5; J: TRBJ2-1; size: NA; D: NA; DNA: TGTGCCAGCAGTTACTGGGGAGAAACCTACAATGAGCAGTTCTTC; CDR3: CASSYWGETYNEQFF
V: TRBV10-1; J: TRBJ2-1; size: NA; D: NA; DNA: TGCGCCAGCAGTGAGATTGGCGGGGTCTACAATGAGCAGTTCTTC; CDR3: CASSEIGGVYNEQFF
V: TRBV4-1; J: TRBJ2-5; size: few; D: NA; DNA: TGCGCCAGCAGCCAAGATCCAGGGTTTGGAGAGACCCAGTACTTC; CDR3: CASSQDPGFGETQYF
V: TRBV13; J: TRBJ2-1; size: NA; D: NA; DNA: TGTGCCAGCAGCCAAAACTCCGGGTCCCGGGGGCAGTTCTTC; CDR3: CASSQNSGSRGQFF
V: TRBV19; J: TRBJ1-2; size: NA; D: NA; DNA: TGTGCCTCTAACGGCAGGTTCCATGGCTACACCTTC; CDR3: CASNGRFHGYTF
V: TRBV18; J: TRBJ1-5; size: NA; D: NA; DNA: TGTGCCAGCTCACCACAGGGGGGGAATCAGCCCCAGCATTTT; CDR3: CASSPQGGNQPQHF
V: TRBV2; J: TRBJ1-5; size: NA; D: TRBD1; DNA: TGTGCCAGCAAGACAGGGGGCTTGTTTCAGCCCCAGCATTTT; CDR3: CASKTGGLFQPQHF
V: TRBV30; J: TRBJ2-3; size: NA; D: TRBD1; DNA: TGTGCCTGGACCAGAGGGGTACAGGGGTCGGATACGCAGTATTTT; CDR3: CAWTRGVQGSDTQYF
V: TRBV18; J: TRBJ2-1; size: NA; D: NA; DNA: TGTGCCAGCTCATATGGACAAAGCTCCTACAATGAGCAGTTCTTC; CDR3: CASSYGQSSYNEQFF
V: TRBV14; J: TRBJ2-7; size: once; D: TRBD1; DNA: TGTGCCAGCAGCCAAGATCGACAGGGGGCAATAAAAGAGCAGTACTTC; CDR3: CASSQDRQGAIKEQYF
V: TRBV7-2; J: TRBJ2-7; size: NA; D: NA; DNA: TGTGCCAGCAGCCTTCAGGGGAGCCCCTACGAGCAGTACTTC; CDR3: CASSLQGSPYEQYF
V: TRBV5-1; J: TRBJ2-7; size: NA; D: NA; DNA: TGCGCCAGCAGCTTGTCAGGCCACGAGCAGTACTTC; CDR3: CASSLSGHEQYF
V: TRBV2; J: TRBJ1-6; size: few; D: TRBD1; DNA: TGTGCCAGCAGCGCGAAATCAGGGACAGTAAATTCACCCCTCCACTTT; CDR3: CASSAKSGTVNSPLHF
V: TRBV20-1; J: TRBJ1-2; size: NA; D: NA; DNA: TGCAGTGACGGCCGGGTGGATGGCTACACCTTC; CDR3: CSDGRVDGYTF